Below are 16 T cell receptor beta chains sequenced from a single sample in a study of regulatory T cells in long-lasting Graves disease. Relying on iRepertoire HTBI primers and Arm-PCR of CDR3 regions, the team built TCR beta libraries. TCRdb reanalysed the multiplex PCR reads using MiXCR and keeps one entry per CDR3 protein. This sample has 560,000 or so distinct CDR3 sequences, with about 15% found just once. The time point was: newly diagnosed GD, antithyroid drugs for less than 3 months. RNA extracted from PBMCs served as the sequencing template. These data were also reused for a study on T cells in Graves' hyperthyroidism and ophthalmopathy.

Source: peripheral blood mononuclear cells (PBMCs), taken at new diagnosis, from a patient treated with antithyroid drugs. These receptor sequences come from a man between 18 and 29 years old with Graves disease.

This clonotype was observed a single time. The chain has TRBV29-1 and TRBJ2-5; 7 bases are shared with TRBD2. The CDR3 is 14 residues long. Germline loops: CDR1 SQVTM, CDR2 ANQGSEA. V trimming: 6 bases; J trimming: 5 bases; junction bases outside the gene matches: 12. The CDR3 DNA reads TGCAGCGTCTGGACCATGGGGGGAGGGGAGACCCAGTACTTC. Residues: CSVWTMGGGETQYF.

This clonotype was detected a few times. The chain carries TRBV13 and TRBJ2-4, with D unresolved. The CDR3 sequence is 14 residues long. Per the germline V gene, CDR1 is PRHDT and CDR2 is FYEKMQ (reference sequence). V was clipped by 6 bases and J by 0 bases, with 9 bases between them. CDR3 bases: TGTGCCAGCAGTCGAAGCATAGCCAAAAACATTCAGTACTTC. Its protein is CASSRSIAKNIQYF.

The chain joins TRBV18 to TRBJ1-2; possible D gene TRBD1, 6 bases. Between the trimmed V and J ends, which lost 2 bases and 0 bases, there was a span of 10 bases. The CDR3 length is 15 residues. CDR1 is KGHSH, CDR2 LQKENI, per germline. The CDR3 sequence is CASSPVGASNYGYTF. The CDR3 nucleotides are TGTGCCAGCTCACCAGTGGGGGCGTCTAACTATGGCTACACCTTC.

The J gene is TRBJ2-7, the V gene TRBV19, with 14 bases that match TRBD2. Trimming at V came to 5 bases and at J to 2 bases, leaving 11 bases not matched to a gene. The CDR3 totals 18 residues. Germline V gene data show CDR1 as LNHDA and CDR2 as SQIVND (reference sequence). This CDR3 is CASSPGTSGGPLAYEQYF. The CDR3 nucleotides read TGTGCCAGTAGTCCTGGGACTAGCGGGGGCCCCTTGGCCTACGAGCAGTACTTC.

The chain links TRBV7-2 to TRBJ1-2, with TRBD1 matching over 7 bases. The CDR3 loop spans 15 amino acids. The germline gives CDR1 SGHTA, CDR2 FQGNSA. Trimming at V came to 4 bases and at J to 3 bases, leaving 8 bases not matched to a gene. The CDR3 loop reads CASSYTGEGDYGYTF. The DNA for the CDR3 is TGTGCCAGCAGCTACACAGGGGAAGGGGACTATGGCTACACCTTC.

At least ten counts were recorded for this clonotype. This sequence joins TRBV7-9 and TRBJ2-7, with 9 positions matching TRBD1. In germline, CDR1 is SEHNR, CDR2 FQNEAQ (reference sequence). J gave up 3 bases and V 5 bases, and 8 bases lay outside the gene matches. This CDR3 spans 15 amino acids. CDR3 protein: CASSHKTGGLYEQYF. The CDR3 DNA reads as TGTGCCAGCAGCCATAAGACAGGGGGGCTCTACGAGCAGTACTTC.

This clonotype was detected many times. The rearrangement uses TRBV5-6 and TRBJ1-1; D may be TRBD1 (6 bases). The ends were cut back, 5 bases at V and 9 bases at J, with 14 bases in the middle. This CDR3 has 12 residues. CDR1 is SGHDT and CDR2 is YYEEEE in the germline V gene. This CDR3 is CASRLTGNKAFF. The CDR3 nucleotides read TGTGCCAGCAGGCTAACAGGGAATAAAGCTTTCTTT.

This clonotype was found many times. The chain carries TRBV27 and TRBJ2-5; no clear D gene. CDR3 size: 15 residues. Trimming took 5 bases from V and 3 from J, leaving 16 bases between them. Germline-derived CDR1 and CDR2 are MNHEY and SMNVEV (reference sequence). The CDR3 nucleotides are TGTGCCAGCAGTACCGCACCGACTTTTGAAGAGACCCAGTACTTC. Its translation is CASSTAPTFEETQYF.

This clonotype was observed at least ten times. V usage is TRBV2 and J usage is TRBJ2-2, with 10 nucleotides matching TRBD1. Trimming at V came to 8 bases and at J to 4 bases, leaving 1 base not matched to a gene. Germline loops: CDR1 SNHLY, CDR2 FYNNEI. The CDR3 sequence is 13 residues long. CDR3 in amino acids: CASRDRGTGELFF. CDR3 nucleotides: TGTGCCAGCCGGGACAGGGGCACCGGGGAGCTGTTTTTT.

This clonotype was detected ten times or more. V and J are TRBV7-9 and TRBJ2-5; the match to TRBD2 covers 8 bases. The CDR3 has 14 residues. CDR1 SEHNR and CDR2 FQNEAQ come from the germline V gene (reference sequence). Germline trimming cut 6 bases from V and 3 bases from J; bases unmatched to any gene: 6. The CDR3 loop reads CASSLSGGEETQYF. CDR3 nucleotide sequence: TGTGCCAGCAGTTTGAGCGGGGGAGAAGAGACCCAGTACTTC.

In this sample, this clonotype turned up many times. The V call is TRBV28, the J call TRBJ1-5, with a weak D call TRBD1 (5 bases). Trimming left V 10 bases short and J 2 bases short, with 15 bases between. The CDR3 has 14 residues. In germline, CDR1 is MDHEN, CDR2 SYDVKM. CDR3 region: CATSGGFGNQPQHF. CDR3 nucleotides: TGTGCCACCTCGGGGGGGTTCGGCAATCAGCCCCAGCATTTT.

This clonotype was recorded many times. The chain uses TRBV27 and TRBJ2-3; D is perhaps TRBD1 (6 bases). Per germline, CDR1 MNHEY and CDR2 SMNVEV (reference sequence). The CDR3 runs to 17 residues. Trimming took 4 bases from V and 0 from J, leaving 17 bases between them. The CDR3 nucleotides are TGTGCCAGCAGTTCAGTGACAGGTTTTTTTAGCACAGATACGCAGTATTTT. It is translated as CASSSVTGFFSTDTQYF.

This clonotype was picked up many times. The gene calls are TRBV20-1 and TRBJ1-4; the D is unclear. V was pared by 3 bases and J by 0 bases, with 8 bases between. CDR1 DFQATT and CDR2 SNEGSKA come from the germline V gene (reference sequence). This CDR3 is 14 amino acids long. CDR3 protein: CSASWAATNEKLFF. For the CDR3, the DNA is TGCAGTGCTAGTTGGGCAGCAACTAATGAAAAACTGTTTTTT.

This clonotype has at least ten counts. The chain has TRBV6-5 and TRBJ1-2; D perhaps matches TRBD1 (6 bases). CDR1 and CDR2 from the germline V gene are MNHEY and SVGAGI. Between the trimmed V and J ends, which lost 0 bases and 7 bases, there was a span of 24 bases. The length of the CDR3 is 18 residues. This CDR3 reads CASSYSKGDVNPPGGYTF. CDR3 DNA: TGTGCCAGCAGTTACTCGAAGGGGGATGTCAACCCCCCTGGTGGCTACACCTTC.

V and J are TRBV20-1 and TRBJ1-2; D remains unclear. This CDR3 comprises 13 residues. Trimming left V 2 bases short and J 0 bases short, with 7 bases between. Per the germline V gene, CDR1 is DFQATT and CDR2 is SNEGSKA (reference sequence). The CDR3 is CSARPHSNYGYTF. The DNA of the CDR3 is TGCAGTGCTAGACCCCATTCTAACTATGGCTACACCTTC.

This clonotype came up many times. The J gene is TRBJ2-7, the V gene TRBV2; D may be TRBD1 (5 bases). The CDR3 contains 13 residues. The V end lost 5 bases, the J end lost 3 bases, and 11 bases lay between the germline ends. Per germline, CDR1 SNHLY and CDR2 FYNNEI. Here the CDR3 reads CASSLRTLYEQYF. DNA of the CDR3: TGTGCCAGCAGTCTACGGACACTCTACGAGCAGTACTTC. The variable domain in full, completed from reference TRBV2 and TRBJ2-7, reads EPEVTQTPSHQVTQMGQEVILRCVPISNHLYFYWYRQILGQKVEFLVSFYNNEISEKSEIFDDQFSVERPDGSNFTLKIRSTKLEDSAMYFCASSLRTLYEQYFGPGTRLTVT.